This T cell receptor beta chain was captured by sequencing in a study of cytomegalovirus exposure and HLA in healthy donors. At the level of the study: Researchers previously reported finding 90 million to 130 million unique TCR beta sequences from some 180 million T cells.

Primers: 60 Vbeta forward and 13 Jbeta reverse. Generated by immunoSEQ multiplex PCR, the TCRdb table keeps only in-frame clones and is missing some. The sample yields about 190,000 clones, 80% to 85% seen once. Sequenced sample: PBMCs. The receptor comes from a boy between 2 and 15 years old in good health and CMV-seronegative.

The CDR3 region is CASSSPTGGYGYTF. CDR3 in DNA: TGTGCCAGCAGCTCCCCCACAGGGGGCTATGGCTACACCTTC. The chain has TRBV11-2 and TRBJ1-2; 8 nucleotides match TRBD1. The CDR3 totals 14 residues. V lost 4 bases, J lost 4 bases, and 5 bases stayed unmatched. Germline V gene lookup returns CDR1 SGHAT and CDR2 FQNNGV.